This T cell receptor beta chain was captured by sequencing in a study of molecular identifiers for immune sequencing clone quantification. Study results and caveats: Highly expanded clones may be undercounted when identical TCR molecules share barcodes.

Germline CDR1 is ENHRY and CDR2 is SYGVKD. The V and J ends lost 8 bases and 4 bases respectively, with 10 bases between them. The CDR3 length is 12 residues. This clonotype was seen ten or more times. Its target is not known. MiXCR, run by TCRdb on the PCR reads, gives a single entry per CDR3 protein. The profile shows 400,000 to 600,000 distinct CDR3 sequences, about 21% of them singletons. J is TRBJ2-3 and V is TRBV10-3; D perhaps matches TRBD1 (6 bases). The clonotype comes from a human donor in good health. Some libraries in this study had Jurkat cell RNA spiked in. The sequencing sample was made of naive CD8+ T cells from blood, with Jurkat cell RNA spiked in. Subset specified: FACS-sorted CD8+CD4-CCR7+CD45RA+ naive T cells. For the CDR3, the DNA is TGTGCCATCGGAGAGGGGGCAGATACGCAGTATTTT. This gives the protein CAIGEGADTQYF.